This T cell receptor (beta chain) came from a study of CD8 T cells in ankylosing spondylitis. Each TCR beta library was made by quantitative 5'-RACE that incorporated molecular barcodes. TCRdb reprocessed the 5' RACE reads with MiXCR, giving one entry per CDR3 protein. Seen here are 220,000 or so distinct CDR3 sequences, approximately 10% observed once, and the top ten hold 21%. Study findings and constraints: It was reported that disease-linked clones were significantly enriched in matched ankylosing spondylitis synovial fluid. About eight highly homologous variants made up a TCR beta motif that seemed to typify ankylosing spondylitis blood.

Worth noting for this clonotype: The target antigen is unknown.

This CDR3 has 13 amino acids. V dropped 6 bases and J dropped 8 bases, with 11 bases sitting between them. Sequencing input: blood, either unsorted or a sorted T cell fraction (not recorded which). This clonotype was obtained from a male donor with ankylosing spondylitis or in good health (not recorded which). The chain uses TRBV12-3 or TRBV12-4 and TRBJ1-6; D not certain. The CDR3 DNA is TGTGCCAGCAGCCGTGACGGCTATTCACCCCTCCACTTT. Translating gives CASSRDGYSPLHF.